The rows below give T cell receptor beta chains drawn from one sample of a study of blood T cell repertoires in COVID-19. Using immunoSEQ multiplex PCR, the repertoire was profiled, and TCRdb retains in-frame clones only, with some absent. The sample lists roughly 240,000 clones, roughly 85% occurring once. The sample comprised PBMCs or T cells enriched from blood (not recorded which). Receptors originate from a middle-aged woman who had been exposed to COVID-19. Each CDR3 is given with its conserved first and last residue. Clone size is given for some rows only: seen once, a few or many times, or a class if the clone is expanded.

NA	TRBV7-2	TRBJ2-1	CASSLESNNEQFF
NA	TRBV7-9	TRBJ2-3	CASSARTSGVTDTQYF
NA	TRBV28	TRBJ1-2	CASSTPGGAYGYTF
NA	TRBV30	TRBJ1-5	CAWSRGYGNQPQHF
NA	TRBV6-5	TRBJ1-6	CASSYLGVDSPLHF
NA	TRBV6-5	TRBJ2-3	CASSYYGGIGTDTQYF
NA	TRBV6-4	TRBJ1-2	CASSPGGVSRGYTF
many	TRBV5-6	TRBJ1-5	CASSLFRTELDSNQPQHF
NA	TRBV12-3/TRBV12-4	TRBJ2-5	CASSLNVGETQYF
NA	TRBV5-1	TRBJ2-7	CASSLVPGQTYEQYF
NA	TRBV5-4	TRBJ2-5	CASSADWPAGDQETQYF
NA	TRBV19	TRBJ1-5	CASNREMSQPQHF
few	TRBV7-3	TRBJ2-3	CASSRNAASGNTDTQYF
many	TRBV14	TRBJ2-7	CASSHTYEQYF
NA	TRBV29-1	TRBJ1-1	CSARTEGDTEAFF
few	TRBV27	TRBJ1-6	CASMDRLNSPLHF
NA	TRBV28	TRBJ1-2	CASLTPGGELTDGYTF
NA	TRBV6-2/TRBV6-3	TRBJ1-2	CASSYGGPGYGYTF